The clone carrying this T cell receptor beta chain was observed a handful of times. Patient tissue came from resections in Japan or China, 2014–2017. The sample is drawn from a study of immune evolution from preneoplasia to lung adenocarcinoma. Only in-frame clones appear in the TCRdb table, and some are missing; sequencing was by immunoSEQ multiplex PCR. The data hold under 11,000 clones, with around 79% observed a single time. There are 18 residues in the CDR3. Germline loops: CDR1 LGHNT, CDR2 FRNRAP. The J segment lost 2 bases and the V segment lost 3 bases, leaving 10 bases of the junction unmatched.

Input material: FFPE minimally invasive lung adenocarcinoma tissue. The chain couples TRBV12-5 to TRBJ2-3; TRBD2 aligns across 11 bases. The TCR comes from a person aged 60-79 years with lung adenocarcinoma. CDR3 region: CASGFSGTSGSPTDTQYF. In DNA form, the CDR3 reads TGTGCTAGTGGTTTCTCCGGGACTAGCGGTAGTCCCACAGATACGCAGTATTTT.